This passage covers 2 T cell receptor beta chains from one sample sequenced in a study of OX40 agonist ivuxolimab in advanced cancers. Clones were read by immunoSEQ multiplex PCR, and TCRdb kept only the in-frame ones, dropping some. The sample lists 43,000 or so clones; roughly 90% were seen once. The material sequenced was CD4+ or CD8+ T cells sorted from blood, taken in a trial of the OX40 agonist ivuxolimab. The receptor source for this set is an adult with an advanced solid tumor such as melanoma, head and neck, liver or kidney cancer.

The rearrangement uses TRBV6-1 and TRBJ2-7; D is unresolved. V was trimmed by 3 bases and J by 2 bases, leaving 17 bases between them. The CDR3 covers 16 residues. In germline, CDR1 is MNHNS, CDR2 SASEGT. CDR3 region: CASSDLFGRSTYEQYF. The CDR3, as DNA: TGTGCCAGCAGTGATTTGTTTGGCAGGAGCACCTACGAGCAGTACTTC.

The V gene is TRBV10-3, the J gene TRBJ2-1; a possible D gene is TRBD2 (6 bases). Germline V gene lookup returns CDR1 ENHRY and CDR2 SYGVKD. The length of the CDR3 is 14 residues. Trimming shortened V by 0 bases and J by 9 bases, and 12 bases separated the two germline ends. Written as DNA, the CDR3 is TGTGCCATCAGTGAGTCGGTGCGGGACGTTGAGCAGTTCTTC. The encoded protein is CAISESVRDVEQFF.